The 2 T cell receptor beta chains reported below all come from one sample, sequenced in a study of T-cell memory formation after mild COVID-19. From the 5' RACE reads, TCRdb called clonotypes with MiXCR, one entry per CDR3 protein. The sample has 250,000 or so distinct CDR3 sequences; approximately 9% are singletons. Material for sequencing was PBMCs or a T cell subset sorted from them (not recorded which). The source of these receptors is a man in his late teens or twenties who had mild COVID-19 (a few samples of this study predate the infection). Cell type and time point are not known.

This clonotype was picked up a small number of times. J is TRBJ1-5 and V is TRBV19, with 11 bases matching TRBD1. The CDR3 is 18 residues long. V shed 6 bases, J shed 10 bases, and the junction held 20 bases outside the gene matches. Germline loops: CDR1 LNHDA, CDR2 SQIVND (reference sequence). Written as DNA, the CDR3 is TGTGCCAGTAGGGGACAGGGGGGTTCCGAGGACCGTAGTTTACCCCAGCATTTT. This translates into CASRGQGGSEDRSLPQHF.

The V gene is TRBV5-1, the J gene TRBJ1-1, with D maybe TRBD1 (6 bases). From germline, CDR1 is SGHRS and CDR2 YFSETQ. V lost 4 bases and J lost 7, with 14 bases in between. The CDR3 covers 13 residues. This CDR3 reads CASSISGVREAFF. CDR3 DNA sequence: TGCGCCAGCAGCATATCAGGGGTCCGTGAAGCTTTCTTT.